This T cell receptor (beta chain) was sequenced in a study of T cell repertoires in cytomegalovirus infection. As concerns this clonotype: Its specificity is not known.

General study points: Predominance within the ex vivo response was attributable to HLA-C-restricted CMV-specific TCR beta clonotypes. Pooled public TCR beta family frequency picked out CMV carriers with the relevant HLA.

Trimming left V 10 bases short and J 6 bases short, with 19 bases between. Germline CDR1 and CDR2: ENHRY and SYGVKD. This CDR3 comprises 13 residues. TCRdb passed the reads through MiXCR, listing each CDR3 protein once. The sample includes over 300,000 distinct CDR3 sequences, more than 8% of them seen just once. The sequence was obtained from a human donor in good health (CMV status not recorded). Some clones in this sample may be carry-over from other donors' samples. The sample consisted of PBMCs. V gene TRBV10-3 combines with J gene TRBJ2-7, with D unresolved. For the CDR3, the DNA is TGTGCCAGCGGCAACACCCCGTCAGGCGAGCAGTACTTC. This gives the protein CASGNTPSGEQYF.